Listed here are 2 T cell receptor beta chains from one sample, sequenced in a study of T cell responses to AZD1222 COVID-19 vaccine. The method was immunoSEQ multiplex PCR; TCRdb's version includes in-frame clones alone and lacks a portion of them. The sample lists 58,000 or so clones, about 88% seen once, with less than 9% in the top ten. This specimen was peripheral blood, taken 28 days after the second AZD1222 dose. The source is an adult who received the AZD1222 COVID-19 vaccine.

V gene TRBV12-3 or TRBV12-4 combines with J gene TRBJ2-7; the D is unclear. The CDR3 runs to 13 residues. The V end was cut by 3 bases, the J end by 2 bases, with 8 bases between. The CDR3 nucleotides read TGTGCCAGCAGTTTTACAGCCACCTACGAGCAGTACTTC. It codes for CASSFTATYEQYF.

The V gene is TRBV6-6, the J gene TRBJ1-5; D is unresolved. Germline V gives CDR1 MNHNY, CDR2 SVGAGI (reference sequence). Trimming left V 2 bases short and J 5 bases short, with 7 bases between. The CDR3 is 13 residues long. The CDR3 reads CASSYPSHQPQHF. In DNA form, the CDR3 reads TGTGCCAGCAGTTACCCCTCTCATCAGCCCCAGCATTTT.